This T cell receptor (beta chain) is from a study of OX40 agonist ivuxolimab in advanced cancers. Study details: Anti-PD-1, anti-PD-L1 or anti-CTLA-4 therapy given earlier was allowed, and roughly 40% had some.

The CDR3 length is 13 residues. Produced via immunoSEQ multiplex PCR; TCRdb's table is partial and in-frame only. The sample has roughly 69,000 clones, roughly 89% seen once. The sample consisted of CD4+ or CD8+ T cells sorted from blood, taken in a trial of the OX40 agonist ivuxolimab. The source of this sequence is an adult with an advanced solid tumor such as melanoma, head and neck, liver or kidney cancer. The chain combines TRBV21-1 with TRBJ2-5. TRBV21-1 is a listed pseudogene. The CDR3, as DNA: TGTGCCAGCAGCAAGAGGTGGGGGGAGACCCAGTACTTC. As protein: CASSKRWGETQYF.